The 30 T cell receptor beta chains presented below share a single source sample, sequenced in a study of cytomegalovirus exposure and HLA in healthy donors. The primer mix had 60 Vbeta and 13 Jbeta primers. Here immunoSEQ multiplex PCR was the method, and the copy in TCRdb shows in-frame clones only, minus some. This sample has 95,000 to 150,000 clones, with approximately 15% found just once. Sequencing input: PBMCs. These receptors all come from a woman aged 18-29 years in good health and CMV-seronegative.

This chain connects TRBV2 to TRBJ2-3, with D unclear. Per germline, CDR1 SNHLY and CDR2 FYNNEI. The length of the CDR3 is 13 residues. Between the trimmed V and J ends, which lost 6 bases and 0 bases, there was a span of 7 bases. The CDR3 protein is CASRSRSTDTQYF. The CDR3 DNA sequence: TGTGCCAGCAGGAGCAGGAGCACAGATACGCAGTATTTT.

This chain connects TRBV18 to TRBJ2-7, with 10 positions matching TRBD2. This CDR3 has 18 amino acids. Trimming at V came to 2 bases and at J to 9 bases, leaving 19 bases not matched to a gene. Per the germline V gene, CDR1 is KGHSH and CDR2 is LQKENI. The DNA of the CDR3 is TGTGCCAGCTCACCAAGCTGGCTAGCGGGGGCCCAGCCCGGTGGGCAGTACTTC. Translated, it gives CASSPSWLAGAQPGGQYF.

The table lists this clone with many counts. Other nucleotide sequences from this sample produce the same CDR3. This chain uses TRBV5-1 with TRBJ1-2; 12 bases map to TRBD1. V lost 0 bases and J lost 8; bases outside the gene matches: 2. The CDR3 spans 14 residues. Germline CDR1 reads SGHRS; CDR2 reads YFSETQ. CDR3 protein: CASSLAGTGGGYTF. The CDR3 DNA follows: TGCGCCAGCAGCTTGGCCGGGACAGGGGGCGGCTACACCTTC.

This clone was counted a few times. The CDR3 bases are TGTGCCAGCAGTCGACAGGGTGTTTCCTACGAGCAGTACTTC. The encoded protein is CASSRQGVSYEQYF. The V call is TRBV6-5, the J call TRBJ2-7; 7 bases are shared with TRBD1. The CDR3 contains 14 residues. V lost 5 bases to trimming and J lost 1 base; unmatched junction nucleotides: 5. CDR1 and CDR2 (germline): MNHEY, SVGAGI.

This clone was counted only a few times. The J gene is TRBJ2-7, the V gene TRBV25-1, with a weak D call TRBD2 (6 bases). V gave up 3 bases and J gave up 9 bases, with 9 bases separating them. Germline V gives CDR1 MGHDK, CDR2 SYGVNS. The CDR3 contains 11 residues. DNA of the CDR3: TGTGCCAGCAGTGATGGGGGACTGCAGTACTTC. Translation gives CASSDGGLQYF.

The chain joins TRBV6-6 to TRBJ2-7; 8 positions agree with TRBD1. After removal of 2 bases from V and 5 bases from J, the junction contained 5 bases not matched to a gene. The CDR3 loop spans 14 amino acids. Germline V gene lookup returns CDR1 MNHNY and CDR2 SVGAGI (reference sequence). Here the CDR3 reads CASSYGGQVDEQYF. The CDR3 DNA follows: TGTGCCAGCAGTTACGGGGGACAGGTGGACGAGCAGTACTTC.

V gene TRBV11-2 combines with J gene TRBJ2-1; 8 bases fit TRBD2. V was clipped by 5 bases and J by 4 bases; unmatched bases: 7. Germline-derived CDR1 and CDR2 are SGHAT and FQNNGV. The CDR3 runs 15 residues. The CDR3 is CASSRGLDFYNEQFF. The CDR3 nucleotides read TGTGCCAGCAGCCGGGGACTAGACTTTTACAATGAGCAGTTCTTC.

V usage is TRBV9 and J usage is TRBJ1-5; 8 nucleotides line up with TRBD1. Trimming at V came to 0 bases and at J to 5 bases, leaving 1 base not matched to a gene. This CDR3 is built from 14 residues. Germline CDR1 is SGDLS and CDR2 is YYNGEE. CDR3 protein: CASSVAGGDQPQHF. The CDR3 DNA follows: TGTGCCAGCAGCGTAGCAGGGGGCGATCAGCCCCAGCATTTT.

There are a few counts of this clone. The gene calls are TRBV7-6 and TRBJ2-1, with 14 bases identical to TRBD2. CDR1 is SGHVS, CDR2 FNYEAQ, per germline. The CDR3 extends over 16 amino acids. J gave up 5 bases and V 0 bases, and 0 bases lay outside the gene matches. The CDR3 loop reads CASSLAGLAGDNEQFF. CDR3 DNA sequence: TGTGCCAGCAGCTTAGCGGGACTAGCGGGGGACAATGAGCAGTTCTTC.

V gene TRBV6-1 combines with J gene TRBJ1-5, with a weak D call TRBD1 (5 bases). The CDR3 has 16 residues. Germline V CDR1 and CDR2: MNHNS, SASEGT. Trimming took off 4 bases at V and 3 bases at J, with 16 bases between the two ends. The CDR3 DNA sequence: TGTGCCAGCAGTGGTAAAGTTGGGACTTACAATCAGCCCCAGCATTTT. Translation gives CASSGKVGTYNQPQHF.

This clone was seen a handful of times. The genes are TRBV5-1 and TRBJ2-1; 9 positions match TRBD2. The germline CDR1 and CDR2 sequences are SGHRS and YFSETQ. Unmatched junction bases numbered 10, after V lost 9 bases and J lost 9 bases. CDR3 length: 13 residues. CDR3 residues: CATRRGGFGEQFF. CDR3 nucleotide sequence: TGCGCCACCCGGCGGGGGGGCTTCGGTGAGCAGTTCTTC.

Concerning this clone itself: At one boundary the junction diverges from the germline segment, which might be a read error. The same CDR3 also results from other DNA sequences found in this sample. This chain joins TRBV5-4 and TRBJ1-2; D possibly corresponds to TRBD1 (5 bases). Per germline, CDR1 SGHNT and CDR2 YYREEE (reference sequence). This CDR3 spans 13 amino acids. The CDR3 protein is CASSSDSSHGYTF. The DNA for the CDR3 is TGTGCCAGTAGCTCTGACAGTTCCCATGGCTACACCTTC. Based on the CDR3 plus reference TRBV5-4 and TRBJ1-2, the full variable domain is ETGVTQSPTHLIKTRGQQVTLRCSSQSGHNTVSWYQQALGQGPQFIFQYYREEENGRGNFPPRFSGLQFPNYSSELNVNALELDDSALYLCASSSDSSHGYTFGSGTRLTVV.

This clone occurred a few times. The CDR3 spells CAWVPSIIGVYEQFF. As DNA, the CDR3 is TGTGCCTGGGTCCCCTCCATTATAGGAGTCTATGAGCAGTTCTTC. This chain links TRBV30 with TRBJ2-1; D remains unclear. Germline CDR1 reads GTSNPN; CDR2 reads SVGIG (reference sequence). CDR3 length: 15 residues. V lost 5 bases and J 8 bases, leaving 22 bases between the germline ends.

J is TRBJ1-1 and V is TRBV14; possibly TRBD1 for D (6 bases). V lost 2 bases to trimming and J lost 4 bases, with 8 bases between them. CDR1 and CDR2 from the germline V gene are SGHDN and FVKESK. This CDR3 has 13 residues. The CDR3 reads CASSQSRGTEAFF. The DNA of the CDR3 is TGTGCCAGCAGCCAATCCAGGGGCACTGAAGCTTTCTTT.

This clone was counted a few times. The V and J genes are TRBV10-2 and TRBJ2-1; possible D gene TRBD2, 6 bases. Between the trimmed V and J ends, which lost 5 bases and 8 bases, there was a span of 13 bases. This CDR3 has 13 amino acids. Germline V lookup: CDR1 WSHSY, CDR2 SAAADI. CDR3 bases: TGCGCCAGCAGTAGGTCCGGGACTCATGAGCAGTTCTTC. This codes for CASSRSGTHEQFF.

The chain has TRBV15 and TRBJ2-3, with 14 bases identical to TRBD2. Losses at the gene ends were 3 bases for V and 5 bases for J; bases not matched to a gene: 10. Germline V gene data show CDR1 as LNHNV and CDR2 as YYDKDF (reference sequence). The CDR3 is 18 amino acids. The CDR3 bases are TGTGCCACCAGCAGGGGACTAGCGGGGGCCCCCGGGGGAGATACGCAGTATTTT. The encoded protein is CATSRGLAGAPGGDTQYF.

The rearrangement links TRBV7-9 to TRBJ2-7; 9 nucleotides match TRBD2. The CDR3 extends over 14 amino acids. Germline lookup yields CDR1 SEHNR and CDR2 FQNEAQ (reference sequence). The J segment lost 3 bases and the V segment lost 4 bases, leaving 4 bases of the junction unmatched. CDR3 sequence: CASSSSGKVYEQYF. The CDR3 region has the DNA TGTGCCAGCAGCTCTAGCGGGAAGGTCTACGAGCAGTACTTC.

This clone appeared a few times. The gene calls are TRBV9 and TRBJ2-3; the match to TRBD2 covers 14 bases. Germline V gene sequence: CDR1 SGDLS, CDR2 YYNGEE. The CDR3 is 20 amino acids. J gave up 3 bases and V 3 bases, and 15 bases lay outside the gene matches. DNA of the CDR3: TGTGCCAGCAGCGCCCCCAGGGATTGGACTAGCGGGAGGAGGACAGATACGCAGTATTTT. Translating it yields CASSAPRDWTSGRRTDTQYF. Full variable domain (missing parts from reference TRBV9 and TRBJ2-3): DSGVTQTPKHLITATGQRVTLRCSPRSGDLSVYWYQQSLDQGLQFLIQYYNGEERAKGNILERFSAQQFPDLHSELNLSSLELGDSALYFCASSAPRDWTSGRRTDTQYFGPGTRLTVL.

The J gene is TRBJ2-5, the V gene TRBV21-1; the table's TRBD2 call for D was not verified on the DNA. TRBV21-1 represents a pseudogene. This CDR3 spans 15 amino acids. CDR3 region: CASSKGLAGQETQYF. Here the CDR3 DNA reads TGTGCCAGCAGCAAAGGACTAGCGGGGCAAGAGACCCAGTACTTC.

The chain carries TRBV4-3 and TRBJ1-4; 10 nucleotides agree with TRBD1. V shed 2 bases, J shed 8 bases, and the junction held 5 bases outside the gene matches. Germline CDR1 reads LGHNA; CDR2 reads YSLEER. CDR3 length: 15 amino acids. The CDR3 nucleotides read TGCGCCAGCAGCCAACTGGACAGGGGGAGAGAAAAACTGTTTTTT. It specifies CASSQLDRGREKLFF.

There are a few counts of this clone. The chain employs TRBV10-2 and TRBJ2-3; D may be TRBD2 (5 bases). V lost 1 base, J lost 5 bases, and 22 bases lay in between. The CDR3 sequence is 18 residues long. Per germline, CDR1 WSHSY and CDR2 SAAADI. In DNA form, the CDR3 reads TGCGCCAGCAGTGAGTACGGACTGGCGGATATGGTTAAAGATACGCAGTATTTT. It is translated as CASSEYGLADMVKDTQYF.

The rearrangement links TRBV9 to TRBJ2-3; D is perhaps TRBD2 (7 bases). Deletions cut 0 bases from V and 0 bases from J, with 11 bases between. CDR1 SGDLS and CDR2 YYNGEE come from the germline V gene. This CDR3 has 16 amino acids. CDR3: CASSVEGGGSTDTQYF. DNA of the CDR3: TGTGCCAGCAGCGTAGAAGGGGGGGGTAGCACAGATACGCAGTATTTT.

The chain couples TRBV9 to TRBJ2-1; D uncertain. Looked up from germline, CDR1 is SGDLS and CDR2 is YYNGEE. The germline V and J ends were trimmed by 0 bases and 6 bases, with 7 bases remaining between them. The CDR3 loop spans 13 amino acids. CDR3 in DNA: TGTGCCAGCAGCGTAGAAGCGCCCAATGAGCAGTTCTTC. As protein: CASSVEAPNEQFF.

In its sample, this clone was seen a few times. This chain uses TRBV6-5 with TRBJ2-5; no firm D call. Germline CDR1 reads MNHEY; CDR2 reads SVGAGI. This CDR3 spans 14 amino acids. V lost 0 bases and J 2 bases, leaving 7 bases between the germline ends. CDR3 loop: CASSYSVLQETQYF. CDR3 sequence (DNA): TGTGCCAGCAGTTACTCCGTCCTACAAGAGACCCAGTACTTC.

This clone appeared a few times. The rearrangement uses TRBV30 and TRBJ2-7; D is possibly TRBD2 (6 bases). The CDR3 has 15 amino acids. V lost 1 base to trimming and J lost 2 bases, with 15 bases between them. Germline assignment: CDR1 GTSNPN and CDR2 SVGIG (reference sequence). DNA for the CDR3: TGTGCCTGGAGTGGCGGGCTAGCGTTCACCTACGAGCAGTACTTC. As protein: CAWSGGLAFTYEQYF.

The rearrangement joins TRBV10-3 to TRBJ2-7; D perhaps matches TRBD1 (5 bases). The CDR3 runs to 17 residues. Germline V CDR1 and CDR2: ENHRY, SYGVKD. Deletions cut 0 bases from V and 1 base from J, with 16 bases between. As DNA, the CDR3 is TGTGCCATCAGTGAGTCGAGAACCCAGGGCGGATCCTACGAGCAGTACTTC. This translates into CAISESRTQGGSYEQYF.

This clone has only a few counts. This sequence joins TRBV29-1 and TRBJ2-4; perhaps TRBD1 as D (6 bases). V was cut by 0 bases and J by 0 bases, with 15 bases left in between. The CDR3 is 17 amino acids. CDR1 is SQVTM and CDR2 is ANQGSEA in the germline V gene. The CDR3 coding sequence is TGCAGCGTTGAAGATCCTCAGGGGTTTCTAGCCAAAAACATTCAGTACTTC. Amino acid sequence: CSVEDPQGFLAKNIQYF.

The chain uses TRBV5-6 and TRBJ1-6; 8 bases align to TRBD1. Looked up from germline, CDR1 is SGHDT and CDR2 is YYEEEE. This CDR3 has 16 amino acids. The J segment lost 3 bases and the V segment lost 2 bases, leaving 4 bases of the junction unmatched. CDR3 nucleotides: TGTGCCAGCAGCTTAGGTACAGGGGGCTATAATTCACCCCTCCACTTT. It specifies CASSLGTGGYNSPLHF.

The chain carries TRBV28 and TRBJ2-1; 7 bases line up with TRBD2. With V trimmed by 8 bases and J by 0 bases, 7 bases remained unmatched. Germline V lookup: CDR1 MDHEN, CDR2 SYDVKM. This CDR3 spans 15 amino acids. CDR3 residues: CASYDGRSSYNEQFF. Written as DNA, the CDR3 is TGTGCCAGCTATGACGGGAGGAGCTCCTACAATGAGCAGTTCTTC.

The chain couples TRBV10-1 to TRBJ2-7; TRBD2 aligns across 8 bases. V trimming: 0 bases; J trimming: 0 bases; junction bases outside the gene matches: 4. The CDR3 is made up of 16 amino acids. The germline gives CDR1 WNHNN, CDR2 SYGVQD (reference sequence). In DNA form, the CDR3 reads TGCGCCAGCAGTGAGTCGAAACTAGCGGTCTCCTACGAGCAGTACTTC. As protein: CASSESKLAVSYEQYF.